A single sample is the source of the 7 T cell receptor beta chains below, sequenced in a study of T cell changes during pregnancy in multiple sclerosis. Sequencing used immunoSEQ multiplex PCR; TCRdb keeps in-frame clones, though not all of them. The top ten clones hold 2.5% to 3.5% of a sample with 95,000 to 100,000 clones, 75% to 95% of them seen once. Sequencing was performed on peripheral blood, taken in the second trimester of pregnancy. These receptors were taken from a female donor with multiple sclerosis, enrolled in a pregnancy study.

V and J are TRBV4-2 and TRBJ2-3; the match to TRBD2 covers 7 bases. The CDR3 has 16 residues. V was pared by 3 bases and J by 3 bases, with 9 bases of the junction left unmatched. CDR1 and CDR2 from the germline V gene are LGHNA and YNFKEQ. This CDR3 is CASSHPPGLYTDTQYF. The CDR3 region has the DNA TGTGCCAGCAGCCATCCCCCGGGACTATATACAGATACGCAGTATTTT.

The V and J genes are TRBV7-9 and TRBJ1-2; a possible D gene is TRBD1 (5 bases). This CDR3 spans 16 amino acids. In germline, CDR1 is SEHNR, CDR2 FQNEAQ (reference sequence). The V and J ends lost 9 bases and 4 bases respectively, with 24 bases between them. This CDR3 reads CASKSGSGATSYGYTF. The CDR3 DNA sequence: TGTGCCAGTAAGTCGGGTAGTGGGGCTACCAGCTATGGCTACACCTTC.

This chain links TRBV19 with TRBJ1-1, with a possible D match to TRBD1 (5 bases). Germline V CDR1 and CDR2: LNHDA, SQIVND (reference sequence). V was pared by 0 bases and J by 1 base, with 12 bases between. The CDR3 is 16 amino acids. CDR3 sequence reads: CASSIDRIRGNTEAFF. The CDR3, as DNA: TGTGCCAGTAGTATAGATCGAATTAGGGGGAACACTGAAGCTTTCTTT.

This clone has more than one count but fewer than ten. The chain recombines TRBV2 with TRBJ2-1, with 7 nucleotides matching TRBD2. CDR3 length: 14 residues. From germline, CDR1 is SNHLY and CDR2 FYNNEI. J was trimmed by 1 base and V by 6 bases; bases with no gene match: 3. CDR3: CASRLASSYNEQFF. In DNA, the CDR3 is TGTGCCAGCAGACTAGCGAGTTCCTACAATGAGCAGTTCTTC. The whole variable domain, remainder taken from reference TRBV2 and TRBJ2-1, is EPEVTQTPSHQVTQMGQEVILRCVPISNHLYFYWYRQILGQKVEFLVSFYNNEISEKSEIFDDQFSVERPDGSNFTLKIRSTKLEDSAMYFCASRLASSYNEQFFGPGTRLTVL.

The chain carries TRBV15 and TRBJ2-7, with unresolved D. This CDR3 contains 13 residues. The V gene lost 5 bases and the J gene lost 0 bases, with 8 bases spanning the gap. Germline V CDR1 and CDR2: LNHNV, YYDKDF (reference sequence). CDR3 DNA sequence: TGTGCCACCAGCCCGGGTACCTCCTACGAGCAGTACTTC. It yields the protein CATSPGTSYEQYF.

V and J are TRBV27 and TRBJ2-1, with D perhaps TRBD1 (6 bases). Germline values: CDR1 MNHEY, CDR2 SMNVEV (reference sequence). Between the trimmed V and J ends, which lost 1 base and 3 bases, there was a span of 7 bases. The CDR3 is 14 amino acids. The DNA of the CDR3 is TGTGCCAGCAGTTTATACAGGGACTACAATGAGCAGTTCTTC. It encodes CASSLYRDYNEQFF.

The chain recombines TRBV14 with TRBJ2-5; D possibly corresponds to TRBD1 (5 bases). Germline V gene data show CDR1 as SGHDN and CDR2 as FVKESK. This CDR3 is 14 amino acids long. Trimming removed 4 bases at V and 2 bases at J, with 11 bases between. The CDR3 sequence: CASSPTDKQETQYF. CDR3 in DNA: TGTGCCAGCAGCCCCACGGACAAGCAAGAGACCCAGTACTTC.